In this sample, the clone carrying this T cell receptor (beta chain) turned up a few times. Method: immunoSEQ multiplex PCR; TCRdb's copy keeps in-frame clones and lacks some. The sample shows more than 70,000 clones, around 90% of them seen only once. The entry originates in a study of resident and recirculating memory T cells in vitiligo. Overall study context: Samples were epidermis from two lesional and two nonlesional sites, plus PBMCs.

V shed 1 base, J shed 3 bases, and the junction held 10 bases outside the gene matches. Per germline, CDR1 MNHEY and CDR2 SMNVEV (reference sequence). This CDR3 spans 18 amino acids. This chain uses TRBV27 with TRBJ2-1; 9 bases map to TRBD2. The clonotype comes from a male donor with vitiligo. Input material: blood. DNA of the CDR3: TGTGCCAGCAGTTTATTCGGGTTAGCGGGGGCCTTCTACAATGAGCAGTTCTTC. Translated, it gives CASSLFGLAGAFYNEQFF.